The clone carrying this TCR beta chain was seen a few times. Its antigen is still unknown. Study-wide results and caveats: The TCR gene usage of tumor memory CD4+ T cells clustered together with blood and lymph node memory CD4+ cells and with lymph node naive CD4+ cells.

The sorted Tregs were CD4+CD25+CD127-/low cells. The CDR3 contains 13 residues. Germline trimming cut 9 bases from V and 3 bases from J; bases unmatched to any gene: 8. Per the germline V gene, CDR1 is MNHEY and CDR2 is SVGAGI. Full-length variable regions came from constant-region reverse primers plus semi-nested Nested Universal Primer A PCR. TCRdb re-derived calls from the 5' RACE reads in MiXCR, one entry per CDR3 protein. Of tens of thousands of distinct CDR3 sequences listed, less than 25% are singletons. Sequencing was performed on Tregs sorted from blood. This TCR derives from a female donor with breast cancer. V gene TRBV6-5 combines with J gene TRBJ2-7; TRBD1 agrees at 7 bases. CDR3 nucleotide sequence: TGTGCCAGGCTCCGGGACAGAGACTACGAGCAGTACTTC. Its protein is CARLRDRDYEQYF.